One and the same sample provided the 21 T cell receptor beta chains below, sequenced in a study of OX40 agonist ivuxolimab in advanced cancers. The assay was immunoSEQ multiplex PCR, and TCRdb's table has in-frame clones only and misses some. The sample includes approximately 90,000 clones, about 90% of them seen just once. The sample was CD4+ or CD8+ T cells sorted from blood, taken in a trial of the OX40 agonist ivuxolimab. All receptors come from an adult with an advanced solid tumor such as melanoma, head and neck, liver or kidney cancer.

V gene TRBV2 combines with J gene TRBJ1-1, with TRBD1 matching 7 bases. This CDR3 comprises 13 residues. With V trimmed by 8 bases and J by 6 bases, 9 bases remained unmatched. Germline CDR1 reads SNHLY; CDR2 reads FYNNEI. CDR3 DNA sequence: TGTGCCAGCGGGGACAGTTGGGGCGCTGAAGCTTTCTTT. It encodes CASGDSWGAEAFF. Looking up the rest from reference TRBV2 and TRBJ1-1 gives the full variable domain: EPEVTQTPSHQVTQMGQEVILRCVPISNHLYFYWYRQILGQKVEFLVSFYNNEISEKSEIFDDQFSVERPDGSNFTLKIRSTKLEDSAMYFCASGDSWGAEAFFGQGTRLTVV.

This chain uses TRBV5-1 with TRBJ2-3; 7 bases match TRBD1. V trimming: 1 base; J trimming: 0 bases; junction bases outside the gene matches: 8. Per germline, CDR1 SGHRS and CDR2 YFSETQ. This CDR3 region has 17 residues. CDR3 bases: TGCGCCAGCAGCTTGACCACGACAGGGCTCAGCACAGATACGCAGTATTTT. As protein: CASSLTTTGLSTDTQYF.

The chain uses TRBV14 and TRBJ1-5, with a possible D match to TRBD1 (6 bases). Trimming pared 6 bases from V and 3 bases from J, leaving 9 bases between. Per germline, CDR1 SGHDN and CDR2 FVKESK. This CDR3 spans 13 amino acids. CDR3 residues: CASSGQTNQPQHF. For the CDR3, the DNA is TGTGCCAGCAGTGGACAGACCAATCAGCCCCAGCATTTT.

J is TRBJ2-7 and V is TRBV27; 9 bases line up with TRBD1. From germline, CDR1 is MNHEY and CDR2 SMNVEV (reference sequence). Trimming took 5 bases from V and 2 from J; bases not matched to a gene: 16. This CDR3 contains 18 residues. DNA of the CDR3: TGTGCCAGCAGTATCGGACACTCCGGACAGGGGTTCCCCTACGAGCAGTACTTC. The encoded protein is CASSIGHSGQGFPYEQYF.

This clone was seen only a few times. This rearrangement joins TRBV10-3 to TRBJ1-2, with D maybe TRBD1 (5 bases). With 0 bases removed from V and 8 bases from J, the gap between germline ends came to 13 bases. Germline lookup yields CDR1 ENHRY and CDR2 SYGVKD. The CDR3 is made up of 14 amino acids. The CDR3 coding sequence is TGTGCCATCAGTGAGTCTGCCGGGGCCGGCGGCTACACCTTC. Translated: CAISESAGAGGYTF.

As concerns this clone: This sample includes further DNA sequences coding for the same CDR3. The chain joins TRBV5-6 to TRBJ2-7; D uncertain. CDR3 size: 11 residues. V was clipped by 1 base and J by 5 bases, with 4 bases between them. Germline loops: CDR1 SGHDT, CDR2 YYEEEE. For the CDR3, the DNA is TGTGCCAGCAGCTTGTCCCACGAGCAGTACTTC. Translating gives CASSLSHEQYF.

This clone has a single count. This rearrangement joins TRBV9 to TRBJ2-5, with 8 bases lining up with TRBD2. Germline V lookup: CDR1 SGDLS, CDR2 YYNGEE. There are 15 residues in the CDR3. V lost 2 bases to trimming and J lost 5 bases; unmatched junction nucleotides: 8. CDR3 nucleotide sequence: TGTGCCAGCAGCGTCGGAGCGGGAGAGGGGGAGACCCAGTACTTC. Protein product: CASSVGAGEGETQYF.

The J gene is TRBJ1-2, the V gene TRBV28; the D is unclear. The CDR3 runs to 14 residues. V was clipped by 6 bases and J by 4 bases, with 15 bases between them. Germline V CDR1 and CDR2: MDHEN, SYDVKM. CDR3 amino acids: CASRSPGGLYGYTF. As DNA, the CDR3 is TGTGCCAGCAGATCCCCAGGCGGCCTCTATGGCTACACCTTC.

The chain joins TRBV16 to TRBJ2-1; no clear D. CDR1 is KGHSY and CDR2 is FQNENV in the germline V gene. This CDR3 is 12 amino acids long. Trimming shortened V by 0 bases and J by 4 bases, and 1 base separated the two germline ends. The CDR3 DNA reads TGTGCCAGCAGCCAATCTTACAATGAGCAGTTCTTC. It translates to CASSQSYNEQFF.

The V gene is TRBV5-1, the J gene TRBJ2-2; 7 bases map to TRBD2. The ends lost 2 bases at V and 4 bases at J; junction bases unmatched: 8. This CDR3 has 16 amino acids. Per germline, CDR1 SGHRS and CDR2 YFSETQ. The CDR3 DNA sequence: TGCGCCAGCAGCTTTTCATTCAGCGGGACCACCGGGGAGCTGTTTTTT. It is translated as CASSFSFSGTTGELFF.

The V gene is TRBV20-1, the J gene TRBJ2-5, with 8 bases identical to TRBD2. The DNA end favors TRBJ2-7, so the J call may be wrong. Per the germline V gene, CDR1 is DFQATT and CDR2 is SNEGSKA (reference sequence). The CDR3 is made up of 11 amino acids. This chain's CDR3 is CSARTSGEQYF. CDR3 nucleotide sequence: TGCAGTGCCAGAACTAGCGGCGAGCAGTACTTC.

This sequence joins TRBV11-2 and TRBJ2-5; D is uncertain. CDR3 length: 11 amino acids. The germline V gene has CDR1 SGHAT and CDR2 FQNNGV. V was trimmed by 3 bases and J by 5 bases, leaving 4 bases between them. CDR3 DNA sequence: TGTGCCAGCAGCTTTTACGAGACCCAGTACTTC. Amino acids: CASSFYETQYF.

This chain joins TRBV2 and TRBJ2-5; 8 positions match TRBD1. The CDR3 has 15 residues. Germline V gene sequence: CDR1 SNHLY, CDR2 FYNNEI. J lost 5 bases, V lost 6 bases, and 11 bases had no gene match. CDR3 residues: CASSSRGRGRETQYF. CDR3 in DNA: TGTGCCAGCAGCAGTAGGGGCAGGGGGCGGGAGACCCAGTACTTC. Full variable domain (missing parts from reference TRBV2 and TRBJ2-5): EPEVTQTPSHQVTQMGQEVILRCVPISNHLYFYWYRQILGQKVEFLVSFYNNEISEKSEIFDDQFSVERPDGSNFTLKIRSTKLEDSAMYFCASSSRGRGRETQYFGPGTRLLVL.

This clone was observed once. The gene calls are TRBV5-6 and TRBJ2-7; the D call may be TRBD1 or TRBD2 (5 bases each). CDR3 size: 14 residues. Germline V gene data show CDR1 as SGHDT and CDR2 as YYEEEE. Trimming shortened V by 2 bases and J by 9 bases, and 18 bases separated the two germline ends. CDR3 nucleotides: TGTGCCAGCAGCTTAGGGGACCCCCTTACTGGGCAGTACTTC. Its translation: CASSLGDPLTGQYF. The variable domain in full, with the rest retrieved from reference TRBV5-6 and TRBJ2-7, is DAGVTQSPTHLIKTRGQQVTLRCSPKSGHDTVSWYQQALGQGPQFIFQYYEEEERQRGNFPDRFSGHQFPNYSSELNVNALLLGDSALYLCASSLGDPLTGQYFGPGTRLTVT.

The V gene is TRBV5-1, the J gene TRBJ1-1, with D possibly matching TRBD1 (5 bases). This CDR3 has 12 residues. Per the germline V gene, CDR1 is SGHRS and CDR2 is YFSETQ. The germline V and J ends were trimmed by 1 base and 4 bases, with 5 bases remaining between them. CDR3: CASSLQGTEAFF. The CDR3 coding sequence is TGCGCCAGCAGCTTGCAGGGCACTGAAGCTTTCTTT.

The chain couples TRBV5-6 to TRBJ2-5; D gene unclear. In germline, CDR1 is SGHDT, CDR2 YYEEEE. The CDR3 runs to 15 residues. V gave up 0 bases and J gave up 5 bases, with 14 bases separating them. CDR3 amino acids: CASSLAPEGGETQYF. Written as DNA, the CDR3 is TGTGCCAGCAGCTTGGCCCCAGAAGGTGGGGAGACCCAGTACTTC.

This rearrangement joins TRBV10-2 to TRBJ2-7; D possibly corresponds to TRBD1 (5 bases). Deletions cut 5 bases from V and 7 bases from J, with 18 bases between. Germline-derived CDR1 and CDR2 are WSHSY and SAAADI. The CDR3 has 14 amino acids. This chain's CDR3 is CASSSWGATSEQYF. CDR3 DNA: TGCGCCAGCAGTTCATGGGGCGCAACCAGTGAGCAGTACTTC.

This clone was counted a few times. The genes are TRBV4-2 and TRBJ1-4, with 7 bases fitting TRBD1. CDR1 LGHNA and CDR2 YNFKEQ come from the germline V gene. The CDR3 covers 13 residues. V was clipped by 8 bases and J by 8 bases; unmatched bases: 8. This CDR3 reads CASSLTGPEKLFF. Here the CDR3 DNA reads TGTGCCAGCTCCCTGACAGGGCCCGAAAAACTGTTTTTT.

The chain carries TRBV7-8 and TRBJ2-1; 11 positions agree with TRBD2. Germline-derived CDR1 and CDR2 are SGHVS and FQNEAQ. The CDR3 is 15 residues long. J was trimmed by 4 bases and V by 8 bases; bases with no gene match: 7. CDR3 residues: CASGRTSGPYNEQFF. In DNA form, the CDR3 reads TGTGCCAGCGGCCGGACTAGCGGGCCGTACAATGAGCAGTTCTTC.

The chain combines TRBV15 with TRBJ2-1, with D perhaps assigned TRBD1 or TRBD2 (5 bases each). Trimming removed 8 bases from V and 4 bases from J, with 15 bases in between. CDR3 size: 14 residues. Germline CDR1 LNHNV, CDR2 YYDKDF (reference sequence). The CDR3 bases are TGTGCCACCGGGTCCGGGACCGCGTACAATGAGCAGTTCTTC. Its translation is CATGSGTAYNEQFF.

This chain connects TRBV6-6 to TRBJ2-7; the match to TRBD1 covers 9 bases. CDR1 MNHNY and CDR2 SVGAGI come from the germline V gene (reference sequence). Trimming took 2 bases from V and 2 from J; bases not matched to a gene: 1. The CDR3 contains 14 residues. The CDR3 sequence: CASSYGTGPYEQYF. As DNA, the CDR3 is TGTGCCAGCAGTTACGGGACAGGGCCCTACGAGCAGTACTTC.